Sequencing of this T cell receptor beta chain was carried out in a study of blood T cell repertoires in COVID-19. The CDR3 consists of 15 residues. Trimming took 4 bases from V and 5 from J; bases not matched to a gene: 10. Germline V gene data show CDR1 as SGHDT and CDR2 as YYEEEE. As handled by the study authors: Counts of nucleated cells, estimated from reference gene primer amplification, were obtained. This table comes from immunoSEQ multiplex PCR, and its TCRdb copy is limited to in-frame clones, with some not included. V and J calls and clone size follow that table, whereas D and trimming were derived from the DNA. In the table there are 52,000 or so clones, 87% of which are singletons.

The TCR comes from a man in his forties with COVID-19, enrolled during active disease. The chain combines TRBV5-6 with TRBJ1-2; 8 bases fit TRBD1. Sample: peripheral blood. CDR3 region: CASSADRGVLYGYTF. CDR3 sequence (DNA): TGTGCCAGCAGCGCCGACAGGGGAGTTTTATATGGCTACACCTTC. Full variable domain (rest looked up from reference TRBV5-6 and TRBJ1-2): DAGVTQSPTHLIKTRGQQVTLRCSPKSGHDTVSWYQQALGQGPQFIFQYYEEEERQRGNFPDRFSGHQFPNYSSELNVNALLLGDSALYLCASSADRGVLYGYTFGSGTRLTVV.